Listed below are T cell receptor beta chains from one sample, sequenced in a study of T cell responses to AZD1222 COVID-19 vaccine. Generated by immunoSEQ multiplex PCR, the TCRdb table keeps only in-frame clones and is missing some. The table lists some 130,000 clones, 88% of them singletons. Material: peripheral blood, obtained on day 0 of AZD1222 vaccination. The receptor source for this set is an adult in good health. The CDR3 runs from the conserved cysteine through the conserved F or W. The D gene is left open where the match is weak. Some rows mark clone size as missing; the rest say once, few, many or name a class of expanded clone.

d_gene	v_gene	abundance	j_gene	CDR3aa	CDR3nt
-	TRBV11-2	-	TRBJ2-7	CASSIGQSYEQYF	TGTGCCAGCAGCATAGGACAGTCCTACGAGCAGTACTTC
-	TRBV6-1	-	TRBJ2-7	CASSERWTMNEQYF	TGTGCCAGCAGTGAAAGGTGGACTATGAACGAGCAGTACTTC
-	TRBV12-3/TRBV12-4	-	TRBJ1-1	CASSETVNTEAFF	TGTGCCAGCAGTGAGACCGTGAACACTGAAGCTTTCTTT
-	TRBV5-6	-	TRBJ2-7	CASSDWGAYEQYF	TGTGCCAGCAGCGACTGGGGGGCCTACGAGCAGTACTTC
-	TRBV5-1	-	TRBJ1-1	CASSTRRENTEAFF	TGCGCCAGCAGCACCCGACGGGAGAACACTGAAGCTTTCTTT
TRBD1	TRBV7-9	-	TRBJ1-1	CASTEDRTLPQGTEAFF	TGTGCCAGCACCGAGGACAGGACTCTACCTCAGGGTACTGAAGCTTTCTTT
-	TRBV25-1	-	TRBJ1-1	CASSGDGVNTEAFF	TGTGCCAGCAGTGGTGACGGGGTGAACACTGAAGCTTTCTTT
-	TRBV9	-	TRBJ1-4	CASSVAMSGINEKLFF	TGTGCCAGCAGCGTAGCTATGTCGGGGATTAATGAAAAACTGTTTTTT
TRBD1	TRBV24-1	-	TRBJ1-2	CATTVPTRDRPGYGYTF	TGTGCCACCACAGTCCCCACCCGGGACAGGCCCGGCTATGGCTACACCTTC
TRBD1	TRBV28	-	TRBJ1-6	CASREGQEYSPLHF	TGTGCCAGCAGGGAGGGACAGGAGTATTCACCCCTCCACTTT
-	TRBV10-3	once	TRBJ2-2	CAISERAGANTGELFF	TGTGCCATCAGTGAAAGGGCAGGAGCAAACACCGGGGAGCTGTTTTTT
-	TRBV10-3	-	TRBJ2-4	CAISEGGQRGLLNIQYF	TGTGCCATCAGTGAGGGGGGGCAGAGGGGGTTACTGAACATTCAGTACTTC
TRBD1	TRBV9	-	TRBJ2-5	CASSVGTGGKETQYF	TGTGCCAGCAGCGTGGGGACAGGGGGTAAAGAGACCCAGTACTTC
-	TRBV5-1	few	TRBJ1-6	CASSSGGSTYNSPLHF	TGCGCCAGCAGCTCGGGGGGGAGCACCTATAATTCACCCCTCCACTTT
-	TRBV4-3	-	TRBJ2-7	CASSQEYRQAIDYEQYF	TGCGCCAGCAGCCAAGAATACCGGCAGGCCATAGACTACGAGCAGTACTTC
TRBD1	TRBV4-3	-	TRBJ1-5	CASSQDRGHLSNQPQHF	TGCGCCAGCAGCCAAGACAGGGGGCATTTGAGCAATCAGCCCCAGCATTTT
TRBD2	TRBV9	-	TRBJ2-2	CASGTSGPTGELFF	TGTGCCAGCGGAACTAGCGGGCCCACCGGGGAGCTGTTTTTT
TRBD2	TRBV5-1	-	TRBJ2-5	CASRSGTGRPETQYF	TGCGCCAGCAGATCCGGGACCGGGAGGCCAGAGACCCAGTACTTC